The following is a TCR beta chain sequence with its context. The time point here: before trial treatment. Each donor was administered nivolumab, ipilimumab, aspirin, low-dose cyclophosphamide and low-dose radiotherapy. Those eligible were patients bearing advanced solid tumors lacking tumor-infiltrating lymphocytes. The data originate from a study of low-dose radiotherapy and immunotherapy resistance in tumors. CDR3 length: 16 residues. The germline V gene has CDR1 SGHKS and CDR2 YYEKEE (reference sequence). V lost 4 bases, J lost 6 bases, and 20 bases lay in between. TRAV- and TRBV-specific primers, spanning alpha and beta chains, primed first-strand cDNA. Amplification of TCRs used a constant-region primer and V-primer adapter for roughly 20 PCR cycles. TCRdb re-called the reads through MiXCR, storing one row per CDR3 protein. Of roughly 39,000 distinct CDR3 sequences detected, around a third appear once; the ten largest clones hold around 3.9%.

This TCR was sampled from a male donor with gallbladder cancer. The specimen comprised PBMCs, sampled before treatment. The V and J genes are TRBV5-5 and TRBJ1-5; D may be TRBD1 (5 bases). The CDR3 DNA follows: TGTGCCAGCAGCCCCGACAATGGGGGAGGGAGTCAGCCCCAGCATTTT. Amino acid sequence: CASSPDNGGGSQPQHF.